This T cell receptor (beta chain) was profiled in a study of molecular identifiers for immune sequencing clone quantification. Study-wide background: Replicates involved a five-way split of RNA from roughly 21,000 or 96,000 naive CD8 cells, with sequencing of four. Study results and limitations: Under 1% of molecules in naive cells, but over 97% of effector molecules, belonged to clones above 20 RNA copies. Highly expanded clone sizes could be underestimated by identical TCR molecules sharing a barcode.

As concerns this clonotype: The antigen is unknown.

CDR1 SGDLS and CDR2 YYNGEE come from the germline V gene. This CDR3 region has 15 residues. V was clipped by 3 bases and J by 3 bases; unmatched bases: 5. Naive CD8 T cell sorting was performed on the CD8+CD4-CCR7+CD45RA+ phenotype. Each CDR3 protein gets one entry after TCRdb re-called the PCR reads with MiXCR. The profile shows about 640,000 distinct CDR3 sequences, just under 20% of them singletons. V usage is TRBV9 and J usage is TRBJ2-7; TRBD1 matches at 11 bases. The receptor was isolated from a human donor in good health. Some libraries in this study had Jurkat cell RNA spiked in. The material sequenced was naive CD8+ T cells from blood, with Jurkat cell RNA spiked in. Subset: FACS-sorted CD8+CD4-CCR7+CD45RA+ naive T cells. CDR3 amino acids: CASSGGTGGGYEQYF. The CDR3, as DNA: TGTGCCAGCAGCGGGGGGACAGGGGGGGGCTACGAGCAGTACTTC.